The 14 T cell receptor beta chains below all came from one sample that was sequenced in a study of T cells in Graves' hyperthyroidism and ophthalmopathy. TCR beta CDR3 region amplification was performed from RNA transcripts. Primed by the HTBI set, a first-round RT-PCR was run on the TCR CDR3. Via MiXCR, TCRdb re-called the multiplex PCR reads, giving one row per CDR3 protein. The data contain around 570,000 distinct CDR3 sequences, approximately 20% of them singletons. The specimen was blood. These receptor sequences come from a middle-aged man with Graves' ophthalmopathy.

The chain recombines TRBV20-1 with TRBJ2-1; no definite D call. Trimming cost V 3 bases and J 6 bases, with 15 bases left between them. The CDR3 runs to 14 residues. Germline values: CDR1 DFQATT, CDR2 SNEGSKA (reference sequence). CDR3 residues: CSASGEGPGNEQFF. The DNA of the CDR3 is TGCAGTGCTAGCGGAGAAGGGCCGGGCAATGAGCAGTTCTTC.

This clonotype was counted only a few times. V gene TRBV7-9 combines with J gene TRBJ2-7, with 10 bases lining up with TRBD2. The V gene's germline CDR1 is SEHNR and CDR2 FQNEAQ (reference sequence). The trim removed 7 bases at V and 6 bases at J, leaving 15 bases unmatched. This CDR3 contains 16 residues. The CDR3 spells CASTSSGTSVSPEQYF. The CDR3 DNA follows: TGTGCCAGCACCAGCTCCGGGACTAGCGTTTCCCCCGAGCAGTACTTC.

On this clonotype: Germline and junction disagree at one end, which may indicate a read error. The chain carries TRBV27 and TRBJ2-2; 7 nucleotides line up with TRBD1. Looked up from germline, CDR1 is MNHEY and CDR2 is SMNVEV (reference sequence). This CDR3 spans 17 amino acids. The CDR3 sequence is CASSPGPGQPNTGDLFF. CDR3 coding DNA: TGTGCCAGCAGCCCCGGACCGGGACAGCCGAACACCGGGGATCTGTTTTTT.

Here the CDR3 reads CASTRYGNQPQHF. The CDR3 region has the DNA TGTGCCAGCACCCGTTATGGCAATCAGCCCCAGCATTTT. The rearrangement joins TRBV6-1 to TRBJ1-5; no definite D call. Germline V gives CDR1 MNHNS, CDR2 SASEGT. The V end was cut by 7 bases, the J end by 2 bases, with 9 bases between. This CDR3 is 13 amino acids long.

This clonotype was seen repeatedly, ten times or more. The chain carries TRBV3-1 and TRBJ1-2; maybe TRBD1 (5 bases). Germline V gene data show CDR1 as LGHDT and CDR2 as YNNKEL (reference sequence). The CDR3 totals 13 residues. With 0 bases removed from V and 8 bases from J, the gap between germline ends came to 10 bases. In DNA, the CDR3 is TGTGCCAGCAGCCAAGAAGGGGCGCTCGGCTACACCTTC. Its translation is CASSQEGALGYTF.

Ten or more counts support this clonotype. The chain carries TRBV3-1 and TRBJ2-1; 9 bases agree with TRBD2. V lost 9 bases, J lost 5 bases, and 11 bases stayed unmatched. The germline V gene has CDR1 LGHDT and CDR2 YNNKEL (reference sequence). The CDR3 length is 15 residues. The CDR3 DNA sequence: TGTGCCAGTAAGCAGGGGACTAGCCAAAACAATGAGCAGTTCTTC. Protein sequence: CASKQGTSQNNEQFF.

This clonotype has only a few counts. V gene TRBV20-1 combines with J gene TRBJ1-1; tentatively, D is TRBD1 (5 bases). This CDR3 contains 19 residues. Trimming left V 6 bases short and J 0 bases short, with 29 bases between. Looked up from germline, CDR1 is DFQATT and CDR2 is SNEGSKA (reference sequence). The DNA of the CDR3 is TGCAGTGCCCCCCTGGGGGTTCTTCGCAGGGCTACTTTGAACACTGAAGCTTTCTTT. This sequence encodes CSAPLGVLRRATLNTEAFF.

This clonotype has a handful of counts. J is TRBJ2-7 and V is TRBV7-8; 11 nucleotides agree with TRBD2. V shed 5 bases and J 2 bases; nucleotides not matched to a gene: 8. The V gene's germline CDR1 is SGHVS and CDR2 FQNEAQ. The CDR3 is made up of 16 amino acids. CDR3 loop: CASSPRTSGLTYEQYF. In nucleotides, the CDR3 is TGTGCCAGCAGCCCTAGGACTAGCGGGCTAACCTACGAGCAGTACTTC.

CDR3 DNA: TGTGCCAGCAGCCAGGGAGGGCTCCAAGAGACCCAGTACTTC. Translating gives CASSQGGLQETQYF. The chain combines TRBV7-3 with TRBJ2-5; 7 bases agree with TRBD2. The CDR3 is made up of 14 amino acids. Trimming removed 5 bases from V and 1 base from J; junction bases left unmatched: 4. In germline, CDR1 is SGHTA, CDR2 FQGTGA.

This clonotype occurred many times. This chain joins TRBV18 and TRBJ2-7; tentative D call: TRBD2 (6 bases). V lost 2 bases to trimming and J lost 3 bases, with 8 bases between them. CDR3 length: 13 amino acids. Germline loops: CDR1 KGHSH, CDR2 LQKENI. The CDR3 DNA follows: TGTGCCAGCTCACCAAGGAGGGGCTACGAGCAGTACTTC. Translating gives CASSPRRGYEQYF. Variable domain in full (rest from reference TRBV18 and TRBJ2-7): NAGVMQNPRHLVRRRGQEARLRCSPMKGHSHVYWYRQLPEEGLKFMVYLQKENIIDESGMPKERFSAEFPKEGPSILRIQQVVRGDSAAYFCASSPRRGYEQYFGPGTRLTVT.

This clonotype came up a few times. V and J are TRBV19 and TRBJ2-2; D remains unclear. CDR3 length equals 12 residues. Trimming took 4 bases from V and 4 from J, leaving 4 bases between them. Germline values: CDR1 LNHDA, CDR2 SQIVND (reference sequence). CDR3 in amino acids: CASSTGTGELFF. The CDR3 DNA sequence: TGTGCCAGTAGTACAGGCACCGGGGAGCTGTTTTTT.

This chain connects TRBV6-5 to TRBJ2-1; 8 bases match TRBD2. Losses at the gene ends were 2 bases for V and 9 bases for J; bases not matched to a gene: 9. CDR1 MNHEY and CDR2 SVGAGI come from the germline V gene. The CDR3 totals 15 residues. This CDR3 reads CASSYGGAGVVEQFF. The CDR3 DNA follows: TGTGCCAGCAGTTACGGAGGAGCGGGAGTGGTTGAGCAGTTCTTC.

Here the CDR3 reads CAWARGEYTEAFF. The CDR3 DNA sequence: TGTGCCTGGGCTCGGGGGGAATACACTGAAGCTTTCTTT. The V gene is TRBV30, the J gene TRBJ1-1; perhaps TRBD1 as D (5 bases). The ends were cut back, 5 bases at V and 3 bases at J, with 13 bases in the middle. Germline lookup yields CDR1 GTSNPN and CDR2 SVGIG (reference sequence). There are 13 residues in the CDR3.

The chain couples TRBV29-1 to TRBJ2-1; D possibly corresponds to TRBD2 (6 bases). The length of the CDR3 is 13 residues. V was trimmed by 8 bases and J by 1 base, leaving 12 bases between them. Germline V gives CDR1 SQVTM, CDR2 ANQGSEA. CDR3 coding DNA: TGCAGCACCTCCGGGGGTTCCTACAATGAGCAGTTCTTC. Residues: CSTSGGSYNEQFF.